One and the same sample provided the 12 T cell receptor beta chains below, sequenced in a study of T cell repertoires in cytomegalovirus infection. TCRdb reprocessed the reads with MiXCR, giving one entry per CDR3 protein. The sample contains 160,000 or so distinct CDR3 sequences, about 25% of which appear only once. Sequencing was done on a sample of PBMCs. The receptors come from a human donor in good health (CMV status not recorded). Some clones in this sample may be carry-over from other donors' samples.

Worth noting for this clonotype: This may be a read error, as it is one base from a much larger clone. CDR3: CASSVPDTGELFF. CDR3 DNA: TGTGCCAGCAGCGTCCCGGACACCGGGGAGCTGTTTTTT. The chain couples TRBV5-5 to TRBJ2-2; the D is unclear. Germline V gene lookup returns CDR1 SGHKS and CDR2 YYEKEE (reference sequence). This CDR3 is 13 amino acids long. Trimming left V 4 bases short and J 3 bases short, with 7 bases between.

This clonotype was counted many times. This rearrangement joins TRBV28 to TRBJ1-2, with D perhaps matching TRBD1 (5 bases). With 8 bases removed from V and 8 bases from J, the gap between germline ends came to 12 bases. CDR3 size: 11 residues. Germline lookup yields CDR1 MDHEN and CDR2 SYDVKM. The CDR3 DNA reads TGTGCCAGCGGGAGGGACTTCGGCTACACCTTC. Protein sequence: CASGRDFGYTF.

The chain carries TRBV6-1 and TRBJ1-6; TRBD1 matches at 7 bases. Germline-derived CDR1 and CDR2 are MNHNS and SASEGT. The CDR3 is 16 residues long. With V trimmed by 2 bases and J by 9 bases, 10 bases remained unmatched. Written as DNA, the CDR3 is TGTGCCAGCAGTGAATCCGAGGGGGCGATGGGTTCACCCCTCCACTTT. Its translation is CASSESEGAMGSPLHF.

This chain joins TRBV4-2 and TRBJ1-5; 8 nucleotides line up with TRBD1. The CDR3 consists of 14 residues. From germline, CDR1 is LGHNA and CDR2 YNFKEQ. The V segment lost 3 bases and the J segment 4 bases; nucleotides outside the gene matches: 2. The CDR3 reads CASSQTGDNQPQHF. The CDR3 bases are TGTGCCAGCAGCCAGACAGGGGATAATCAGCCCCAGCATTTT.

This clonotype was observed many times. The chain recombines TRBV4-2 with TRBJ2-2; TRBD2 agrees at 7 bases. CDR3 length: 17 residues. Germline CDR1 reads LGHNA; CDR2 reads YNFKEQ. The V and J ends lost 0 bases and 3 bases, in that order; junction bases with no gene match: 7. The CDR3 loop is CASSQEEGRAHTGELFF. CDR3 sequence (DNA): TGTGCCAGCAGCCAAGAGGAAGGGAGGGCCCACACCGGGGAGCTGTTTTTT.

This clonotype was found a few times. V usage is TRBV27 and J usage is TRBJ2-3, with 7 bases identical to TRBD2. Germline-derived CDR1 and CDR2 are MNHEY and SMNVEV (reference sequence). This CDR3 is built from 14 residues. J lost 4 bases, V lost 6 bases, and 7 bases had no gene match. CDR3 sequence reads: CASRSGGWADTQYF. The CDR3 region has the DNA TGTGCCAGCAGATCGGGAGGATGGGCAGATACGCAGTATTTT.

The sample holds a few counts of this clonotype. The rearrangement links TRBV24-1 to TRBJ2-3; D tentatively fits TRBD1 or TRBD2 (5 bases each). This CDR3 comprises 13 residues. Germline CDR1 and CDR2: KGHDR and SFDVKD. V gave up 3 bases and J gave up 8 bases, with 11 bases separating them. The CDR3 sequence: CATSDAQGATQYF. For the CDR3, the DNA is TGTGCCACCAGTGATGCGCAGGGAGCTACGCAGTATTTT.

This clonotype occurred many times. The chain uses TRBV7-2 and TRBJ1-5; D not resolved. The CDR3 extends over 14 amino acids. Germline values: CDR1 SGHTA, CDR2 FQGNSA. V lost 4 bases to trimming and J lost 4 bases, with 11 bases between them. The CDR3: CASSSGSFNQPQHF. The CDR3 DNA sequence: TGTGCCAGCAGCTCTGGTTCGTTTAATCAGCCCCAGCATTTT.

This clonotype was seen more than once but under ten times. The chain recombines TRBV29-1 with TRBJ1-1; 10 nucleotides line up with TRBD1. The CDR3 spans 13 residues. CDR1 is SQVTM and CDR2 is ANQGSEA in the germline V gene. V shed 7 bases, J shed 4 bases, and the junction held 6 bases outside the gene matches. The CDR3 is CSGTTGGFTEAFF. In DNA, the CDR3 is TGCAGCGGAACGACAGGGGGCTTCACTGAAGCTTTCTTT.

This clonotype appeared many times. The gene calls are TRBV7-8 and TRBJ2-7; TRBD1 agrees at 9 bases. Germline-derived CDR1 and CDR2 are SGHVS and FQNEAQ. The CDR3 extends over 14 amino acids. With 2 bases clipped from V and 5 bases from J, the junction kept 4 bases outside the gene matches. The CDR3 DNA reads as TGTGCCAGCAGCTTATTCACAGGGGGCGACGAGCAGTACTTC. Translating gives CASSLFTGGDEQYF.

The chain combines TRBV7-4 with TRBJ2-1; the D is unclear. The CDR3 is made up of 16 amino acids. The germline gives CDR1 SGHVT, CDR2 SQSDAQ. V gave up 0 bases and J gave up 7 bases, with 16 bases separating them. As DNA, the CDR3 is TGTGCCAGCAGCTTAGCGGGCCCTCGAGAATATAATGAGCAGTTCTTC. Encoded protein: CASSLAGPREYNEQFF.

A note on this clonotype: With a much larger clone just one base away, this may be a read error. The rearrangement links TRBV2 to TRBJ2-6; no definite D call. V lost 9 bases, J lost 0 bases, and 6 bases lay in between. In germline, CDR1 is SNHLY, CDR2 FYNNEI. CDR3 length: 13 amino acids. CDR3 in amino acids: CARRDSGANVLTF. CDR3 coding DNA: TGTGCCAGAAGAGACTCTGGGGCCAACGTCCTGACTTTC.